The present T cell receptor beta chain was sequenced within a study of glioma-infiltrating T cells after dendritic cell vaccination. Across the whole study: Treatment, given 2003 to 2012, was autologous tumor lysate-pulsed dendritic cell vaccination.

No glioblastoma patient carried an isocitrate dehydrogenase mutation. Study outcomes and limitations: Longer survival after dendritic cell vaccination followed higher pretreatment TIL content.

Turning to this clone: Its antigen is as yet unknown.

Generated by immunoSEQ multiplex PCR, the TCRdb table keeps only in-frame clones and is missing some. The data hold some 100,000 clones, with 79% observed a single time. The CDR3 loop spans 15 amino acids. V lost 2 bases and J lost 7, with 15 bases in between. The germline V gene encodes CDR1 MNHEY and CDR2 SMNVEV (reference sequence). This chain uses TRBV27 with TRBJ2-1; possible D gene TRBD2, 6 bases. The TCR sequence derives from a human donor with glioblastoma. This specimen was blood, taken before dendritic cell vaccination. CDR3 residues: CASSLTSGGWNEQFF. The CDR3 DNA reads as TGTGCCAGCAGTTTAACGTCCGGGGGTTGGAATGAGCAGTTCTTC.